These T cell receptor beta chains were read from a single sample in a study of chemoradiotherapy in HPV16-positive cancers. Assay: immunoSEQ multiplex PCR; the TCRdb copy retains only in-frame clones and omits some. Of 9,500 to 15,000 clones listed, about 86% are singletons. Here the sequenced sample was blood, taken from a patient who underwent chemoradiotherapy. The receptors originated from a human donor with HPV-associated anogenital cancer. Each CDR3 is given with its conserved first and last residue. The order of the fields is D gene, V gene, J gene, clone size, CDR3 protein, CDR3 DNA. A D gene is named only where the DNA matches it firmly. Clone size is not always given. Where it is, it says once, few, many or a class for expanded clones.

>NA|TRBV19|TRBJ2-6|NA
CASWRGSGANVLTF
TGTGCCAGTTGGAGGGGCTCTGGGGCCAACGTCCTGACTTTC
>TRBD1|TRBV6-6|TRBJ1-1|NA
CASSYPGTGKGAFF
TGTGCCAGCAGTTACCCCGGGACAGGGAAAGGAGCTTTCTTT
>NA|TRBV5-1|TRBJ2-2|few
CASSPNTGELFF
TGCGCCAGCAGCCCCAACACCGGGGAGCTGTTTTTT
>NA|TRBV7-9|TRBJ2-7|NA
CASSLISAPYQQYF
TGTGCCAGCAGCTTAATTAGTGCTCCCTACCAGCAGTACTTC
>NA|TRBV11-2|TRBJ1-6|NA
CASSLEGRPLHF
TGTGCCAGCAGCTTAGAAGGCCGACCCCTCCACTTT
>NA|TRBV10-3|TRBJ2-3|NA
CAISGRTERTDTQYF
TGTGCCATCAGTGGTAGGACTGAACGCACAGATACGCAGTATTTT
>TRBD1|TRBV5-1|TRBJ2-5|NA
CASSGGDRGPETQYF
TGCGCCAGCAGCGGGGGGGACAGGGGGCCGGAGACCCAGTACTTC
>TRBD1|TRBV18|TRBJ1-1|NA
CASSLYTGTGGPRMNTEAFF
TGTGCCAGCTCACTCTATACCGGGACAGGGGGCCCCAGGATGAACACTGAAGCTTTCTTT
>NA|TRBV5-1|TRBJ1-5|NA
CASSLGRHRPQNQPQHF
TGCGCCAGCAGTTTGGGACGGCATAGACCCCAAAATCAGCCCCAGCATTTT
>NA|TRBV6-1|TRBJ1-2|NA
CASSGQGIRGDDGYTF
TGTGCCAGCAGTGGTCAGGGAATTCGAGGGGATGATGGCTACACCTTC
>NA|TRBV6-5|TRBJ2-2|NA
CASSYSSQGGTGELFF
TGTGCCAGCAGTTACTCGAGTCAGGGGGGAACCGGGGAGCTGTTTTTT
>TRBD1|TRBV5-5|TRBJ2-2|once
CASSETTGGTGELFF
TGTGCCAGCAGCGAGACTACAGGGGGGACCGGGGAGCTGTTTTTT
>TRBD1|TRBV10-2|TRBJ2-7|NA
CASTAGTGNSYEQYF
TGCGCCAGCACCGCCGGGACAGGCAACTCCTACGAGCAGTACTTC
>NA|TRBV12-2|TRBJ2-5|NA
CASRLKGDALAQETQYF
TGTGCAAGTCGCTTAAAAGGGGACGCTTTAGCCCAAGAGACCCAGTACTTC
>NA|TRBV6-1|TRBJ1-1|few
CASNPRGQGNTEAFF
TGTGCCAGCAACCCCCGGGGGCAGGGGAACACTGAAGCTTTCTTT
>NA|TRBV27|TRBJ2-1|once
CASSLLYGVVQFF
TGTGCCAGCAGTTTATTATACGGGGTGGTGCAGTTCTTC
>NA|TRBV19|TRBJ2-3|NA
CASRGTISTDTQYF
TGTGCCAGTAGGGGGACAATAAGCACAGATACGCAGTATTTT
>TRBD2|TRBV4-3|TRBJ2-5|NA
CASSPEVGAGGRLYF
TGCGCCAGCAGCCCCGAAGTGGGGGCGGGGGGGCGGCTTTACTTC
>TRBD1|TRBV6-6|TRBJ1-1|once
CASRRDRGEEAFF
TGTGCCAGCAGACGCGACAGGGGGGAGGAAGCTTTCTTT
>TRBD1|TRBV7-2|TRBJ1-2|NA
CASSSHRTGFGYTF
TGTGCCAGCAGCTCCCACAGGACAGGGTTTGGCTACACCTTC
>NA|TRBV27|TRBJ2-5|NA
CATSDSGFNQETQYF
TGTGCCACCTCCGATTCCGGGTTTAACCAAGAGACCCAGTACTTC
>NA|TRBV30|TRBJ1-1|NA
CAWSVGYRMTANTEAFF
TGTGCCTGGAGTGTAGGGTATCGAATGACAGCGAACACTGAAGCTTTCTTT
>NA|TRBV5-1|TRBJ1-1|few
CASSLPRVLDTEAFF
TGCGCCAGCAGCTTACCCCGGGTCCTAGACACTGAAGCTTTCTTT
>NA|TRBV18|TRBJ1-1|NA
CASSPAGTVNTEAFF
TGTGCCAGCTCACCGGCCGGGACGGTGAACACTGAAGCTTTCTTT
>TRBD1|TRBV10-3|TRBJ1-1|once
CATGDSDRMNTEAFF
TGTGCCACAGGGGACAGTGACCGAATGAACACTGAAGCTTTCTTT
>TRBD1|TRBV5-1|TRBJ1-1|NA
CASTLDRGNTEAFF
TGCGCCAGCACCTTGGACAGGGGGAACACTGAAGCTTTCTTT
>NA|TRBV7-2|TRBJ2-3|NA
CASGFTQDTQYF
TGTGCCAGCGGCTTTACCCAGGATACGCAGTATTTT
>NA|TRBV5-8|TRBJ2-5|NA
CASSKRVSRQETQYF
TGTGCCAGCAGCAAACGGGTCTCAAGACAAGAGACCCAGTACTTC
>NA|TRBV6-4|TRBJ1-1|NA
CASSLGGGTEAFF
TGTGCCAGCAGCTTGGGAGGGGGCACTGAAGCTTTCTTT
>NA|TRBV7-8|TRBJ2-2|NA
CASSLGRRRGGGELFF
TGTGCCAGCAGCTTAGGAAGGAGGCGGGGTGGAGGGGAGCTGTTTTTT
>NA|TRBV7-9|TRBJ1-2|NA
CASSFITPGYGYTF
TGTGCCAGCAGCTTTATAACTCCCGGATATGGCTACACCTTC
>TRBD1|TRBV7-3|TRBJ1-2|NA
CASSLDPGTEGGYTF
TGTGCCAGCAGCCTTGACCCCGGGACAGAAGGCGGCTACACCTTC
>TRBD1|TRBV9|TRBJ1-2|few
CASSVDRGQGLYGYTF
TGTGCCAGCAGCGTTGATCGGGGACAGGGCCTTTATGGCTACACCTTC
>TRBD1|TRBV27|TRBJ2-1|NA
CASSTRQGPALYNEQFF
TGTGCCAGCAGCACAAGACAGGGGCCAGCCTTATACAATGAGCAGTTCTTC
>TRBD1|TRBV7-3|TRBJ2-3|once
CASSPGQGRGTDTQYF
TGTGCCAGCAGCCCCGGACAGGGACGGGGCACAGATACGCAGTATTTT
>TRBD2|TRBV6-1|TRBJ2-1|NA
CAGTSGQNNEQFF
TGTGCCGGGACTAGCGGGCAGAACAATGAGCAGTTCTTC
>TRBD1|TRBV2|TRBJ1-5|NA
CASSSDRGRHQPQHF
TGTGCCAGCAGCAGTGATAGGGGGCGTCATCAGCCCCAGCATTTT